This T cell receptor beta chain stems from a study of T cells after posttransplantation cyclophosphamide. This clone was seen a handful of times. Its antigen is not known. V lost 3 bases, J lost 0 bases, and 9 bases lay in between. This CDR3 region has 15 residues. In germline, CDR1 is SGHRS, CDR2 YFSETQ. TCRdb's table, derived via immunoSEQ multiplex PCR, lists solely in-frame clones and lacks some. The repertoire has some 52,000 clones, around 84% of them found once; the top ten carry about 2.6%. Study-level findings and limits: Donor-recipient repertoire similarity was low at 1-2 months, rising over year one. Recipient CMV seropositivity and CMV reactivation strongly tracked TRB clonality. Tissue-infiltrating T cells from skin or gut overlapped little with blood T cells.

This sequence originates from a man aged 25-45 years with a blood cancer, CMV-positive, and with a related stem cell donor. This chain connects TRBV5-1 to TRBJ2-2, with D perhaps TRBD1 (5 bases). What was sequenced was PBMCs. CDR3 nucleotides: TGCGCCAGCAGCTGGGGCCCCCCGAACACCGGGGAGCTGTTTTTT. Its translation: CASSWGPPNTGELFF.